Below, one TCR beta chain is given with its context. At one of its ends the junction is not consistent with the germline gene, which may arise from a read error. RNA was extracted from bulk tissue without any cell sorting. This sample is drawn from a study of tumor and adjacent non-tumor tissue in lung cancer. Three rounds of nested PCR, following a modified ARM-PCR protocol, produced the TCRbeta library. TCRdb itself ran the multiplex PCR reads through MiXCR, one entry per CDR3 protein. The sample has about 70,000 distinct CDR3 sequences; 73% are singletons. Germline V gene lookup returns CDR1 DFQATT and CDR2 SNEGSKA (reference sequence). The CDR3 totals 15 residues.

This TCR was recovered from a man aged 60 to 75 with non-small cell lung cancer. Sequences were obtained from lung tumor tissue. V gene TRBV20-1 combines with J gene TRBJ2-1, with 10 bases fitting TRBD2. In DNA form, the CDR3 reads TGCAGTGCTAGCACGGGGACTAGCGAGTATAATGATCAGTTCTTC. This codes for CSASTGTSEYNDQFF.